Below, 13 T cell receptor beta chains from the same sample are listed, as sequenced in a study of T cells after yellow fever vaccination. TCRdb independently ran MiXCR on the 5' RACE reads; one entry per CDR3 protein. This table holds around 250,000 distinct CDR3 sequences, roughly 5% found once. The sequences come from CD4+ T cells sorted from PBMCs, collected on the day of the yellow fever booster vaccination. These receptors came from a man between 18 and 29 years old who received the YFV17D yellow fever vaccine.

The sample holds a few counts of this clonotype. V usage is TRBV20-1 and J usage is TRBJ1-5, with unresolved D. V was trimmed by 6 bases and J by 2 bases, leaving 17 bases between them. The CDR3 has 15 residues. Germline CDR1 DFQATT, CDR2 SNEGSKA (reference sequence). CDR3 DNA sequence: TGCAGTGCAACCCTGGTAGTCGAGGGCAATCAGCCCCAGCATTTT. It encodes CSATLVVEGNQPQHF.

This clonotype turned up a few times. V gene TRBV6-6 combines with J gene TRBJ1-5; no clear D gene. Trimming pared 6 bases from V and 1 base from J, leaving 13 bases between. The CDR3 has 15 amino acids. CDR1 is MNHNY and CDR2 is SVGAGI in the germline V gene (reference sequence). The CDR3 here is CASSIQKGSNQPQHF. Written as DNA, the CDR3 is TGTGCCAGCAGCATTCAAAAGGGAAGCAATCAGCCCCAGCATTTT.

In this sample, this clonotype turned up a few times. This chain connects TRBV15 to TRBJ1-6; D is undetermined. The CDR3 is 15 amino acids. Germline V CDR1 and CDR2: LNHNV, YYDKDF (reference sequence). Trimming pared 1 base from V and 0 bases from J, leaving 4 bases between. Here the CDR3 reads CATSRVVSYNSPLHF. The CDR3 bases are TGTGCCACCAGCAGAGTCGTCTCCTATAATTCACCCCTCCACTTT.

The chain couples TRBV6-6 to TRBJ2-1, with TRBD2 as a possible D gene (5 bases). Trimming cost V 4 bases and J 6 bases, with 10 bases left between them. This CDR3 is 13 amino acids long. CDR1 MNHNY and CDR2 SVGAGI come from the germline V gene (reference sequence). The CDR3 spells CASSSGSPNEQFF. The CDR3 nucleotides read TGTGCCAGCAGTTCGGGATCCCCCAATGAGCAGTTCTTC.

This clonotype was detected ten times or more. CDR3 DNA: TGTGCCAGCAGCGTATCGACAGACACTTATGGCTACACCTTC. This sequence encodes CASSVSTDTYGYTF. This rearrangement joins TRBV9 to TRBJ1-2, with a weak D call TRBD1 (5 bases). Per the germline V gene, CDR1 is SGDLS and CDR2 is YYNGEE. The CDR3 covers 14 residues. V gave up 1 base and J gave up 5 bases, with 12 bases separating them.

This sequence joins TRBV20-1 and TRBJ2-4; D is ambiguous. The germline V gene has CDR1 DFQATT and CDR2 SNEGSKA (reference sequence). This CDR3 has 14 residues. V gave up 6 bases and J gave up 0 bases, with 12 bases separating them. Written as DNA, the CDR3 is TGCAGTGCGATGACTGGTCTAGCCAAAAACATTCAGTACTTC. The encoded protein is CSAMTGLAKNIQYF.

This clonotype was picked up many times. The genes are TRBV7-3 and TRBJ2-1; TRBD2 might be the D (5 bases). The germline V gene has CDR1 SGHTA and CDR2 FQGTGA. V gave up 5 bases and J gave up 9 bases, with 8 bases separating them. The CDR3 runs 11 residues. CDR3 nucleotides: TGTGCCAGCAGCCCGGGGAGTGAGCAGTTCTTC. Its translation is CASSPGSEQFF.

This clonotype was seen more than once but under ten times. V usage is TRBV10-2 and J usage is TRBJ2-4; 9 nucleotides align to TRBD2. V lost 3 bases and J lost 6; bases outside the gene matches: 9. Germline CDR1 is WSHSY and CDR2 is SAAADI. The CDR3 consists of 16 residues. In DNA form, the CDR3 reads TGCGCCAGCAGTGAAAAAGCGGGGGGCCCGGGAAACATTCAGTACTTC. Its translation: CASSEKAGGPGNIQYF.

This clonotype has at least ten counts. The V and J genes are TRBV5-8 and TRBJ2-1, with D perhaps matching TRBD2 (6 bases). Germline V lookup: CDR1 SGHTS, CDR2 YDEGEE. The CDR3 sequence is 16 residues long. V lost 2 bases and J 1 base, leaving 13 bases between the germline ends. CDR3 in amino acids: CASSFFRGNSYNEQFF. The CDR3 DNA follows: TGTGCCAGCAGCTTTTTCCGGGGGAATTCCTACAATGAGCAGTTCTTC. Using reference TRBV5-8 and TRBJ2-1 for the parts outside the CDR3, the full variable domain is EAGVTQSPTHLIKTRGQQATLRCSPISGHTSVYWYQQALGLGLQFLLWYDEGEERNRGNFPPRFSGRQFPNYSSELNVNALELEDSALYLCASSFFRGNSYNEQFFGPGTRLTVL.

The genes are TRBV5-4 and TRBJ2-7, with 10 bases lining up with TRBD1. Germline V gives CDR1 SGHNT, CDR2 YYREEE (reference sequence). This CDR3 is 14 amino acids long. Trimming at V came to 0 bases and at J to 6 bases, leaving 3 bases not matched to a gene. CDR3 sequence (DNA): TGTGCCAGCAGCTTGGGACAGGGGGCTATCGAGCAGTACTTC. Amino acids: CASSLGQGAIEQYF.

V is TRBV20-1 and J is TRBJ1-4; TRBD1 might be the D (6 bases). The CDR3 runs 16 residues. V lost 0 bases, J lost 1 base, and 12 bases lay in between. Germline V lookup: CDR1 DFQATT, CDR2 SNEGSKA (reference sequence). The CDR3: CSAREWETGTNEKLFF. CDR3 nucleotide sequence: TGCAGTGCTAGAGAGTGGGAGACAGGAACTAATGAAAAACTGTTTTTT.

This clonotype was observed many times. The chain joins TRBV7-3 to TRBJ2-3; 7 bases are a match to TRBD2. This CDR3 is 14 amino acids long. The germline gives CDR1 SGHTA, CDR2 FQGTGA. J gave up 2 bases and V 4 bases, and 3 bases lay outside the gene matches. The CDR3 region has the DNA TGTGCCAGCAGCTATGGGACTATCACAGATACGCAGTATTTT. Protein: CASSYGTITDTQYF.

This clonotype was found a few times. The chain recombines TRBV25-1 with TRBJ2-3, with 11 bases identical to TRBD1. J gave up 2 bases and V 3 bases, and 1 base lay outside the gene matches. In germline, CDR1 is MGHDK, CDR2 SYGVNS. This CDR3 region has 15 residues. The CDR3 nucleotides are TGTGCCAGCAGTGACGGACAGGGGGCCACAGATACGCAGTATTTT. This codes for CASSDGQGATDTQYF. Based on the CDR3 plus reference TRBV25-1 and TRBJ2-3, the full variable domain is EADIYQTPRYLVIGTGKKITLECSQTMGHDKMYWYQQDPGMELHLIHYSYGVNSTEKGDLSSESTVSRIRTEHFPLTLESARPSHTSQYLCASSDGQGATDTQYFGPGTRLTVL.